This entry lists 14 T cell receptor beta chains sequenced from one sample in a study of blood T cell repertoires in COVID-19. Assay used: immunoSEQ multiplex PCR; TCRdb lists only in-frame clones, some missing. Of about 55,000 clones in the sample, roughly 80% are singletons; the top ten hold around 5.9%. The sequenced sample consisted of peripheral blood. These receptors were taken from a human donor in a cohort sampled during active or convalescent COVID-19.

The chain joins TRBV27 to TRBJ1-5; 9 nucleotides agree with TRBD1. The CDR3 extends over 15 amino acids. The V and J ends lost 5 bases and 3 bases, in that order; junction bases with no gene match: 5. In germline, CDR1 is MNHEY, CDR2 SMNVEV (reference sequence). CDR3 loop: CASSPGQGFNQPQHF. For the CDR3, the DNA is TGTGCCAGCAGTCCGGGACAGGGATTCAATCAGCCCCAGCATTTT.

The chain employs TRBV6-2 or TRBV6-3 and TRBJ1-3; D is unclear. Germline V lookup: CDR1 MNHEY, CDR2 SVGEGT. Trimming cost V 6 bases and J 2 bases, with 17 bases left between them. The CDR3 runs 16 residues. CDR3 in DNA: TGTGCCAGCAGCCCCCATGGAGGGTCCACTGGAAACACCATATATTTT. It specifies CASSPHGGSTGNTIYF.

Only a few counts were recorded for this clone. The chain is built from TRBV19 and TRBJ2-7; D might be TRBD1 (5 bases). Germline CDR1 LNHDA, CDR2 SQIVND (reference sequence). The CDR3 contains 16 residues. Trimming stripped 5 bases from V and 5 bases from J, with 22 bases between. CDR3 sequence (DNA): TGTGCCAGTAGTCCCACTCCTCAGGGAATATCTGACGAGCAGTACTTC. It specifies CASSPTPQGISDEQYF.

The chain has TRBV14 and TRBJ1-1; D is uncertain. Looked up from germline, CDR1 is SGHDN and CDR2 is FVKESK. Trimming removed 8 bases from V and 0 bases from J, with 10 bases in between. CDR3 length: 13 residues. CDR3 in amino acids: CASAGNMNTEAFF. Written as DNA, the CDR3 is TGTGCCAGCGCCGGGAACATGAACACTGAAGCTTTCTTT.

The table lists this clone with a count of one. The chain is built from TRBV4-3 and TRBJ2-3; D remains unclear. The CDR3 has 13 residues. The V gene's germline CDR1 is LGHNA and CDR2 YSLEER. The V and J ends lost 0 bases and 5 bases respectively, with 6 bases between them. CDR3 loop: CASSQDPRDTQYF. The CDR3 DNA reads TGCGCCAGCAGCCAAGATCCGAGAGATACGCAGTATTTT.

This sequence joins TRBV7-3 and TRBJ2-2; D is unclear. The CDR3 covers 16 residues. The germline V gene has CDR1 SGHTA and CDR2 FQGTGA. Trimming removed 2 bases at V and 7 bases at J, with 17 bases between. The CDR3 nucleotides read TGTGCCAGCAGCTTAGGGCAGGTTTGGGCAATCGGGGAGCTGTTTTTT. The encoded protein is CASSLGQVWAIGELFF.

This CDR3 reads CAIGGGAYEQYF. The CDR3 bases are TGTGCCATTGGCGGGGGGGCCTACGAGCAGTACTTC. The chain links TRBV7-6 to TRBJ2-7; 9 nucleotides match TRBD2. This CDR3 spans 12 amino acids. CDR1 SGHVS and CDR2 FNYEAQ come from the germline V gene. J was trimmed by 2 bases and V by 10 bases; bases with no gene match: 3.

The table lists this clone with a count of one. This chain connects TRBV9 to TRBJ2-5; 10 bases match TRBD2. CDR3 length equals 15 residues. The germline V gene encodes CDR1 SGDLS and CDR2 YYNGEE. V trimming: 2 bases; J trimming: 2 bases; junction bases outside the gene matches: 3. For the CDR3, the DNA is TGTGCCAGCAGCGTCAGAGCGGGGGGGCAAGAGACCCAGTACTTC. It translates to CASSVRAGGQETQYF.

J is TRBJ1-2 and V is TRBV3-1 (or the pseudogene TRBV3-2); weak D call: TRBD1 (5 bases). Trimming pared 4 bases from V and 0 bases from J, leaving 21 bases between. CDR1 is LGHDT and CDR2 is YNNKEL in the germline V gene (reference sequence). The CDR3 covers 18 residues. CDR3 in amino acids: CASSPNLWGDRANYGYTF. CDR3 nucleotides: TGTGCCAGCAGCCCCAACCTATGGGGGGACCGAGCTAACTATGGCTACACCTTC.

The chain couples TRBV5-1 to TRBJ2-2; 8 bases are a match to TRBD1. Germline values: CDR1 SGHRS, CDR2 YFSETQ. The CDR3 covers 15 residues. V trimming: 4 bases; J trimming: 1 base; junction bases outside the gene matches: 3. In nucleotides, the CDR3 is TGCGCCAGCAGCGCTGGGACAGGGAACACCGGGGAGCTGTTTTTT. Encoded protein: CASSAGTGNTGELFF.

V and J are TRBV24-1 and TRBJ1-2; perhaps TRBD1 as D (6 bases). Germline V gene lookup returns CDR1 KGHDR and CDR2 SFDVKD. V shed 9 bases and J shed 10 bases, with 20 bases lying between them. The CDR3 extends over 13 amino acids. CDR3 nucleotides: TGTGCCACCGGGGATGCGGCAGGGGCCCCCTACACCTTC. This translates into CATGDAAGAPYTF.

This chain links TRBV12-3 or TRBV12-4 with TRBJ2-1; unclear D gene. CDR3 length equals 13 residues. The V and J ends lost 7 bases and 9 bases respectively, with 16 bases between them. The CDR3 DNA reads TGTGCCAGCAACGCCCCACCAGAACCTGAGCAGTTCTTC. This codes for CASNAPPEPEQFF.

The J gene is TRBJ1-4, the V gene TRBV3-1 (or the pseudogene TRBV3-2); 8 bases map to TRBD1. The CDR3 loop spans 14 amino acids. CDR1 is LGHDT, CDR2 YNNKEL, per germline (reference sequence). The J segment lost 8 bases and the V segment lost 4 bases, leaving 6 bases of the junction unmatched. The CDR3 sequence is CASSLQGAREKLFF. CDR3 nucleotides: TGTGCCAGCAGCCTTCAGGGGGCGCGGGAAAAACTGTTTTTT.

CDR3 in DNA: TGTGCCAGCACGCGGAGAGGGGGTACGGATACGCAGTATTTT. Amino acid sequence: CASTRRGGTDTQYF. The chain uses TRBV7-9 and TRBJ2-3; TRBD1 might be the D (6 bases). CDR1 and CDR2 from the germline V gene are SEHNR and FQNEAQ (reference sequence). V was pared by 7 bases and J by 6 bases, with 17 bases between. CDR3 length equals 14 residues.